This paragraph covers one TCR beta chain sequence. This entry belongs to a study of technical replicates of blood from a handful of donors. Profiled with immunoSEQ multiplex PCR; TCRdb holds only in-frame clones, not every one. The table includes tens of thousands of clones, approximately 86% detected once. The CDR3 is 13 residues long. Germline CDR1 is SQVTM and CDR2 is ANQGSEA. V lost 3 bases and J 1 base, leaving 7 bases between the germline ends. The clonotype originates from a human donor in good health. Some clones in this sample may be carry-over from other donors' samples. Source material: PBMCs. This chain uses TRBV29-1 with TRBJ2-1, with D perhaps matching TRBD2 (6 bases). CDR3: CSVDGGSYNEQFF. The CDR3 DNA reads TGCAGCGTTGACGGGGGATCCTACAATGAGCAGTTCTTC.